This paragraph reports one T cell receptor beta chain. The CDR3 is made up of 14 amino acids. Unmatched junction bases numbered 10, after V lost 3 bases and J lost 10 bases. Germline V gene data show CDR1 as SGHDT and CDR2 as YYEEEE. Sequencing used immunoSEQ multiplex PCR; TCRdb keeps in-frame clones, though not all of them. This table holds about 200,000 clones, roughly 80% found once. Followed longitudinally, the Seattle patients had been enrolled during active infection. The data stem from a study of blood T cell repertoires in COVID-19. Whole-study context: COVID-19 samples from acute and convalescent phases originated in the United States, Italy and Spain. T cells, B-cell-depleted T cells, or PBMCs provided the cDNA or gDNA that served as material.

The sequence came from a woman between 40 and 50 years old with COVID-19, enrolled during active disease. The chain links TRBV5-6 to TRBJ1-1; 9 bases map to TRBD1. Material: peripheral blood. CDR3 coding DNA: TGTGCCAGCAGCTGGGACAGGGAGCGAGGTGGAGCTTTCTTT. Translated: CASSWDRERGGAFF.